A selection of T cell receptor beta chains follows, all from one sample in a study of cytotoxic CD8 clonotypes in ibrutinib-treated CLL. Only in-frame clones appear in the TCRdb table, and some are missing; sequencing was by immunoSEQ multiplex PCR. The sample lists 49,000 or so clones; 45% to 55% were seen once. The specimen was PBMCs, collected after 12 months of ibrutinib treatment. These TCRs come from a human donor with chronic lymphocytic leukemia. Each CDR3 is given with its conserved first and last residue. Each record gives: clone size, D gene, V gene, J gene, CDR3 protein, CDR3 DNA. A D gene is named only where the DNA matches it firmly. Clone size, where shown, is once, few, many, or a class for clones that have expanded.

many	NA	TRBV27	TRBJ2-1	CASSLQGSSYNEQFF	TGTGCCAGCAGTCTCCAGGGGAGCTCCTACAATGAGCAGTTCTTC
few	NA	TRBV5-1	TRBJ1-2	CASSLDGQGRGYTF	TGCGCCAGCAGCTTGGACGGTCAGGGTCGTGGCTACACCTTC
many	TRBD1	TRBV14	TRBJ1-6	CASSRGQGALGSPLHF	TGTGCCAGCAGCCGGGGACAGGGGGCGCTCGGTTCACCCCTCCACTTT
NA	NA	TRBV27	TRBJ2-7	CASRGRYEQYF	TGTGCCAGCAGGGGGAGGTACGAGCAGTACTTC
NA	NA	TRBV7-7	TRBJ2-3	CASSLTGLGSGDTQYF	TGTGCTAGCAGTCTTACAGGGCTTGGGTCGGGAGATACGCAGTATTTT
NA	NA	TRBV5-4	TRBJ1-1	CASSLDSLPTAFF	TGTGCCAGCAGCTTAGACAGCCTTCCAACAGCTTTCTTT
many	NA	TRBV29-1	TRBJ1-2	CSVRGDLLGYTF	TGCAGCGTTAGGGGGGACCTCCTCGGCTACACCTTC
NA	NA	TRBV27	TRBJ1-4	CASSRRRGRNEKLFF	TGTGCCAGCTCCCGGCGGCGGGGGCGAAATGAAAAACTGTTTTTT
many	TRBD1	TRBV2	TRBJ2-7	CASRETPIITGGTPGEQYF	TGTGCCAGCAGAGAAACCCCGATAATTACAGGGGGAACCCCTGGCGAGCAGTACTTC
NA	NA	TRBV5-6	TRBJ2-5	CASSLNGLEETQYF	TGTGCCAGCAGCCTCAACGGACTCGAAGAGACCCAGTACTTC
NA	TRBD2	TRBV9	TRBJ2-1	CASSGSGAKYNEQFF	TGTGCCAGCAGCGGGAGCGGGGCCAAGTACAATGAGCAGTTCTTC
once	TRBD1	TRBV5-6	TRBJ2-3	CASSRDRASQYF	TGTGCCAGCAGCAGGGACAGGGCGTCGCAGTATTTT
NA	TRBD2	TRBV7-9	TRBJ2-3	CASSDLRGRASGDTQYF	TGTGCCAGCAGCGACCTTCGTGGGAGGGCCTCCGGAGATACGCAGTATTTT
NA	TRBD1	TRBV25-1	TRBJ1-1	CASSSTGGYTEAFF	TGTGCCAGCAGCAGTACAGGGGGTTATACTGAAGCTTTCTTT
many	NA	TRBV30	TRBJ1-2	CAWSVRASVSYGYTF	TGTGCCTGGAGTGTACGAGCCAGCGTCTCCTATGGCTACACCTTC